A selection of T cell receptor beta chains follows, all from one sample in a study of CD8 T cells in Susac syndrome. TCRdb called the immunoSEQ multiplex PCR reads again in MiXCR, with one record for every CDR3 protein. In the table there are about 190,000 distinct CDR3 sequences, 95% of which are singletons. The sequencing input was CD8+ T cells from PBMCs. Source of these receptors: a human donor with Susac syndrome. Both conserved end residues are part of each CDR3. The order of the fields is clone size, J gene, D gene, V gene, CDR3 protein, CDR3 DNA. The D gene is left open where the match is weak. The listing skips clone size in some rows; elsewhere it reads once, few, many or a size class.

clone size: once
J gene: TRBJ2-7
D gene: TRBD2
V gene: TRBV4-1
CDR3 protein: CASSRAEREPEQYF
CDR3 DNA: TGCGCCAGCAGCCGGGCAGAGCGGGAACCAGAGCAGTACTTC

clone size: once
J gene: TRBJ2-3
D gene: TRBD2
V gene: TRBV6-1
CDR3 protein: CASSDKELAGGLDTQYF
CDR3 DNA: TGTGCCAGCAGTGATAAGGAACTAGCGGGGGGGCTAGATACGCAGTATTTT

clone size: NA
J gene: TRBJ2-3
D gene: TRBD2
V gene: TRBV7-9
CDR3 protein: CASSLVSGSEDTQYF
CDR3 DNA: TGTGCCAGCAGCCTAGTTAGCGGGAGTGAGGATACGCAGTATTTT

clone size: NA
J gene: TRBJ2-3
D gene: NA
V gene: TRBV4-2
CDR3 protein: CASSWTADTQYF
CDR3 DNA: TGTGCCAGCAGTTGGACTGCAGATACGCAGTATTTT

clone size: NA
J gene: TRBJ2-3
D gene: NA
V gene: TRBV13
CDR3 protein: CASSLGLGEPQGDTQYF
CDR3 DNA: TGTGCCAGCAGCTTAGGCCTCGGGGAACCCCAGGGAGATACGCAGTATTTT

clone size: NA
J gene: TRBJ2-6
D gene: NA
V gene: TRBV23-1
CDR3 protein: CASSEASVSSGANVLTF
CDR3 DNA: TGCGCCAGCAGTGAGGCGTCAGTGAGCTCTGGGGCCAACGTCCTGACTTTC

clone size: NA
J gene: TRBJ2-7
D gene: NA
V gene: TRBV5-1
CDR3 protein: CASSFVDVSEQYF
CDR3 DNA: TGCGCCAGCAGCTTTGTAGATGTATCCGAGCAGTACTTC

clone size: NA
J gene: TRBJ1-4
D gene: NA
V gene: TRBV14
CDR3 protein: CASSQGPGKLFF
CDR3 DNA: TGTGCCAGCAGCCAAGGCCCAGGAAAACTGTTTTTT

clone size: NA
J gene: TRBJ2-1
D gene: NA
V gene: TRBV5-4
CDR3 protein: CASSSRGSINEQFF
CDR3 DNA: TGTGCCAGCAGCTCCAGGGGTAGTATCAATGAGCAGTTCTTC

clone size: NA
J gene: TRBJ1-5
D gene: TRBD1
V gene: TRBV15
CDR3 protein: CATSSAGGIQPQHF
CDR3 DNA: TGTGCCACCAGCAGTGCAGGGGGCATTCAGCCCCAGCATTTT

clone size: NA
J gene: TRBJ2-5
D gene: TRBD2
V gene: TRBV2
CDR3 protein: CASTVSGRGETQYF
CDR3 DNA: TGTGCCAGCACTGTTAGCGGGAGGGGTGAGACCCAGTACTTC

clone size: NA
J gene: TRBJ2-7
D gene: TRBD1
V gene: TRBV27
CDR3 protein: CASSLGTGGIYEQYF
CDR3 DNA: TGTGCCAGCAGTTTGGGAACAGGGGGTATCTACGAGCAGTACTTC

clone size: NA
J gene: TRBJ1-2
D gene: NA
V gene: TRBV3-1
CDR3 protein: CASSQEWPHGYTF
CDR3 DNA: TGTGCCAGCAGCCAAGAATGGCCGCATGGCTACACCTTC

clone size: NA
J gene: TRBJ1-1
D gene: TRBD1
V gene: TRBV9
CDR3 protein: CASSIGQEGTEAFF
CDR3 DNA: TGTGCCAGCAGCATCGGACAGGAGGGCACTGAAGCTTTCTTT

clone size: NA
J gene: TRBJ2-7
D gene: NA
V gene: TRBV7-9
CDR3 protein: CASSSTPGQSYEQYF
CDR3 DNA: TGTGCCAGCAGCTCAACCCCGGGACAATCCTACGAGCAGTACTTC

clone size: NA
J gene: TRBJ1-4
D gene: NA
V gene: TRBV4-1
CDR3 protein: CASSQEGNEKLFF
CDR3 DNA: TGCGCCAGCTCCCAAGAGGGTAATGAAAAACTGTTTTTT

clone size: NA
J gene: TRBJ2-3
D gene: TRBD2
V gene: TRBV20-1
CDR3 protein: CSASFFLADNTDTQYF
CDR3 DNA: TGCAGTGCTAGCTTTTTCCTAGCGGATAACACAGATACGCAGTATTTT

clone size: NA
J gene: TRBJ2-1
D gene: NA
V gene: TRBV20-1
CDR3 protein: CSAPGLSYNEQFF
CDR3 DNA: TGCAGTGCTCCGGGACTCTCCTACAATGAGCAGTTCTTC

clone size: NA
J gene: TRBJ2-5
D gene: NA
V gene: TRBV7-6
CDR3 protein: CASSQDRKETQYF
CDR3 DNA: TGTGCCAGCAGCCAAGACAGAAAAGAGACCCAGTACTTC

clone size: NA
J gene: TRBJ2-7
D gene: TRBD1
V gene: TRBV7-9
CDR3 protein: CASSPSRTGGHEQYF
CDR3 DNA: TGTGCCAGCAGCCCGAGCCGGACAGGAGGCCACGAGCAGTACTTC

clone size: NA
J gene: TRBJ2-5
D gene: NA
V gene: TRBV25-1
CDR3 protein: CASSGTGQGYETQYF
CDR3 DNA: TGTGCCAGCAGTGGAACCGGTCAGGGATACGAGACCCAGTACTTC

clone size: NA
J gene: TRBJ1-1
D gene: TRBD1
V gene: TRBV5-4
CDR3 protein: CASSMQGDPEAFF
CDR3 DNA: TGTGCCAGCAGCATGCAGGGGGACCCTGAAGCTTTCTTT

clone size: few
J gene: TRBJ2-3
D gene: NA
V gene: TRBV19
CDR3 protein: CASSRTGSTDTQYF
CDR3 DNA: TGTGCCAGTAGTCGCACAGGGAGCACAGATACGCAGTATTTT

clone size: NA
J gene: TRBJ1-5
D gene: NA
V gene: TRBV5-6
CDR3 protein: CASSLAGGYSNQPQHF
CDR3 DNA: TGTGCCAGCAGCTTGGCCGGGGGTTATAGCAATCAGCCCCAGCATTTT

clone size: NA
J gene: TRBJ2-7
D gene: NA
V gene: TRBV4-1
CDR3 protein: CASSQAPGGSYEQYF
CDR3 DNA: TGCGCCAGCAGCCAAGCCCCTGGGGGCTCCTACGAGCAGTACTTC

clone size: NA
J gene: TRBJ2-7
D gene: NA
V gene: TRBV5-1
CDR3 protein: CASSPRVGTNHYEQYF
CDR3 DNA: TGCGCCAGCAGCCCGAGGGTAGGGACCAACCACTACGAGCAGTACTTC

clone size: NA
J gene: TRBJ2-1
D gene: NA
V gene: TRBV5-1
CDR3 protein: CASSLASKQARSFKDNEQFF
CDR3 DNA: TGCGCCAGCAGCTTGGCGTCGAAACAGGCCAGGTCCTTTAAAGACAATGAGCAGTTCTTC

clone size: NA
J gene: TRBJ2-4
D gene: NA
V gene: TRBV7-9
CDR3 protein: CASSPRTNLKNIQYF
CDR3 DNA: TGTGCCAGCAGCCCTAGGACTAACCTTAAAAACATTCAGTACTTC

clone size: NA
J gene: TRBJ2-7
D gene: NA
V gene: TRBV5-6
CDR3 protein: CASSLSGRFSYEQYF
CDR3 DNA: TGTGCCAGCAGCTTGTCAGGGAGATTCTCCTACGAGCAGTACTTC

clone size: NA
J gene: TRBJ2-1
D gene: TRBD1
V gene: TRBV6-1
CDR3 protein: CASWEDREDPLLYNEQFF
CDR3 DNA: TGTGCCAGCTGGGAGGACAGGGAAGACCCCCTACTATACAATGAGCAGTTCTTC

clone size: NA
J gene: TRBJ2-6
D gene: TRBD2
V gene: TRBV9
CDR3 protein: CASSAPLAGVISGANVLTF
CDR3 DNA: TGTGCCAGCAGCGCCCCACTAGCGGGGGTGATCTCTGGGGCCAACGTCCTGACTTTC

clone size: NA
J gene: TRBJ1-5
D gene: TRBD1
V gene: TRBV18
CDR3 protein: CASSPGTGLYQPQHF
CDR3 DNA: TGTGCCAGCTCACCCGGGACAGGCCTCTATCAGCCCCAGCATTTT

clone size: NA
J gene: TRBJ2-2
D gene: NA
V gene: TRBV2
CDR3 protein: CASRDGISTGELFF
CDR3 DNA: TGTGCCAGCAGGGACGGGATAAGCACCGGGGAGCTGTTTTTT

clone size: once
J gene: TRBJ2-3
D gene: TRBD2
V gene: TRBV20-1
CDR3 protein: CSARGEASGRSDTQYF
CDR3 DNA: TGCAGTGCTAGGGGCGAGGCTAGCGGGAGATCAGATACGCAGTATTTT

clone size: NA
J gene: TRBJ2-1
D gene: NA
V gene: TRBV23-1
CDR3 protein: CARGGLVTYNEQFF
CDR3 DNA: TGCGCCAGAGGGGGACTGGTTACCTACAATGAGCAGTTCTTC

clone size: once
J gene: TRBJ2-1
D gene: TRBD2
V gene: TRBV7-8
CDR3 protein: CASSNILAGGPIDEQFF
CDR3 DNA: TGTGCCAGCAGCAATATTCTAGCGGGGGGGCCAATTGATGAGCAGTTCTTC